One T cell receptor (beta chain) is described in this entry. Multiplex PCR with BIOMED2 TRB-A/B primer pools amplified TRB rearrangements. TCRdb fed the multiplex PCR reads into MiXCR, producing one record per CDR3 protein. In the table there are some 2,000 distinct CDR3 sequences, approximately 26% of which are singletons. TRB was amplified from about 260-540 ng of blood genomic DNA. These data are taken from a study of T and B cells in COVID-19 patients. Overall study: Of under 25 active-infection patients, approximately 12 were critically ill with mechanical ventilation or extracorporeal membrane oxygenation.

Trimming shortened V by 5 bases and J by 2 bases, and 14 bases separated the two germline ends. This CDR3 is built from 15 residues. Germline V gene sequence: CDR1 SGHAT, CDR2 FQNNGV. Sequencing used blood. The clonotype comes from a human donor with active COVID-19. The rearrangement uses TRBV11-2 and TRBJ2-3; D not resolved. The CDR3 bases are TGTGCCAGCAGCCCCCTTTCGGACCTCACAGATACGCAGTATTTT. This gives the protein CASSPLSDLTDTQYF.